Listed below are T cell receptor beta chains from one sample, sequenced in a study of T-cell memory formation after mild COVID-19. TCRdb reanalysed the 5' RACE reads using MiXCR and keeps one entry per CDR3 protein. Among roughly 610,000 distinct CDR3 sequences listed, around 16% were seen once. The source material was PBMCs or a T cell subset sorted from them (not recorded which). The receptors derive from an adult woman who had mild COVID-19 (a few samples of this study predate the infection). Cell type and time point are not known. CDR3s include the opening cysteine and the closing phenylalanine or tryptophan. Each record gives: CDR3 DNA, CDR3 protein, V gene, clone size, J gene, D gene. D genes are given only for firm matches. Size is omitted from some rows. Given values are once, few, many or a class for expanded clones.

cdr3_nt: TGTGCCAGCAGAGCCGGGACGTCCACCTACGAGCAGTACTTC
cdr3_aa: CASRAGTSTYEQYF
v_call: TRBV27
clone_size: few
j_call: TRBJ2-7
d_call: NA

cdr3_nt: TGCAGTGCTAGAGGTCTAGGGGGCGACACTGAAGCTTTCTTT
cdr3_aa: CSARGLGGDTEAFF
v_call: TRBV20-1
clone_size: NA
j_call: TRBJ1-1
d_call: TRBD1

cdr3_nt: TGTGCCAGCAGCCAAGTCGGGACAGGGGACTACGAGCAGTACTTC
cdr3_aa: CASSQVGTGDYEQYF
v_call: TRBV3-1
clone_size: NA
j_call: TRBJ2-7
d_call: TRBD1

cdr3_nt: TGTGCCAGCAGTTTGTCCCTAGCCCATGGTAATGAGCAGTTCTTC
cdr3_aa: CASSLSLAHGNEQFF
v_call: TRBV27
clone_size: NA
j_call: TRBJ2-1
d_call: NA

cdr3_nt: TGTGCCAGCGGACTGTCCCCCACTGAAGCTTTCTTT
cdr3_aa: CASGLSPTEAFF
v_call: TRBV6-6
clone_size: few
j_call: TRBJ1-1
d_call: NA

cdr3_nt: TGTGCCAGCAGCGGGGGACTAGCGGGGAAAGAGACCCAGTACTTC
cdr3_aa: CASSGGLAGKETQYF
v_call: TRBV5-4
clone_size: few
j_call: TRBJ2-5
d_call: TRBD2

cdr3_nt: TGCGCCAGCAGCCAAGATAGGCGAGGGAATGAAAAACTGTTTTTT
cdr3_aa: CASSQDRRGNEKLFF
v_call: TRBV4-3
clone_size: NA
j_call: TRBJ1-4
d_call: NA

cdr3_nt: TGCGCCAGCAGTCGGACAGGGGAACTCACCGGGGAGCTGTTTTTT
cdr3_aa: CASSRTGELTGELFF
v_call: TRBV23-1
clone_size: NA
j_call: TRBJ2-2
d_call: TRBD1

cdr3_nt: TGCGCCAGCAGCGAGGGACAGTCGCTCCACTTT
cdr3_aa: CASSEGQSLHF
v_call: TRBV5-1
clone_size: NA
j_call: TRBJ1-6
d_call: TRBD1

cdr3_nt: TGCAGTGCTAGAGGACTAGCGGGGTCCCAGTTCTTC
cdr3_aa: CSARGLAGSQFF
v_call: TRBV20-1
clone_size: few
j_call: TRBJ2-1
d_call: TRBD2

cdr3_nt: TGCAGCGTTGAGCTGGGACTAGCGGATGAGGTGAACATTCAGTACTTC
cdr3_aa: CSVELGLADEVNIQYF
v_call: TRBV29-1
clone_size: NA
j_call: TRBJ2-4
d_call: TRBD2

cdr3_nt: TGTGCCAGCAGCCCCCGGACATCTAAGGAAGAGACCCAGTACTTC
cdr3_aa: CASSPRTSKEETQYF
v_call: TRBV11-2
clone_size: NA
j_call: TRBJ2-5
d_call: NA

cdr3_nt: TGTGCCAGCAGCCGCCAGGGAATCACTGGAGATACGCAGTATTTT
cdr3_aa: CASSRQGITGDTQYF
v_call: TRBV7-2
clone_size: few
j_call: TRBJ2-3
d_call: NA

cdr3_nt: TGTGCCAGCAGTGGACGAGCGGCTTTCTTT
cdr3_aa: CASSGRAAFF
v_call: TRBV19
clone_size: NA
j_call: TRBJ1-1
d_call: NA

cdr3_nt: TGTGCCAGCAGCCAGGGACTTATGGGACTAGCGGGAGGTACGCAGTTCTTC
cdr3_aa: CASSQGLMGLAGGTQFF
v_call: TRBV14
clone_size: few
j_call: TRBJ2-1
d_call: TRBD2

cdr3_nt: TGCAGTGCTAGAGTAGCTGGATCCCTCACTGAAGCTTTCTTT
cdr3_aa: CSARVAGSLTEAFF
v_call: TRBV20-1
clone_size: few
j_call: TRBJ1-1
d_call: NA

cdr3_nt: TGTGCCAGTAGAACGGCGGGAGGGCAGGATGAGCAGTTCTTC
cdr3_aa: CASRTAGGQDEQFF
v_call: TRBV19
clone_size: NA
j_call: TRBJ2-1
d_call: TRBD2

cdr3_nt: TGTGCCACCAGCAGAGATCATAGCCAGGCCAGGGTGGGCTACACCTTC
cdr3_aa: CATSRDHSQARVGYTF
v_call: TRBV15
clone_size: few
j_call: TRBJ1-2
d_call: NA

cdr3_nt: TGTGCCAGCAGTTTAAGGGGACTAGCGGTTCAAGAGACCCAGTACTTC
cdr3_aa: CASSLRGLAVQETQYF
v_call: TRBV27
clone_size: few
j_call: TRBJ2-5
d_call: TRBD2

cdr3_nt: TGCAGCGTTGTCGGACAGGGGGACGAGCAGTACTTC
cdr3_aa: CSVVGQGDEQYF
v_call: TRBV29-1
clone_size: NA
j_call: TRBJ2-7
d_call: TRBD1

cdr3_nt: TGCGCCAGCAGCCAAGCGGGAGGTTCCTACGAGCAGTACTTC
cdr3_aa: CASSQAGGSYEQYF
v_call: TRBV4-3
clone_size: NA
j_call: TRBJ2-7
d_call: TRBD2

cdr3_nt: TGTGCCAGCTTACACGGGACTAGCGGGGGGGCACGGGAGCAGTACTTC
cdr3_aa: CASLHGTSGGAREQYF
v_call: TRBV6-1
clone_size: NA
j_call: TRBJ2-7
d_call: TRBD2

cdr3_nt: TGCGCCAGCATCTGGGGAGATACGCAGTATTTT
cdr3_aa: CASIWGDTQYF
v_call: TRBV5-1
clone_size: NA
j_call: TRBJ2-3
d_call: NA

cdr3_nt: TGTGCCAGCAGTTTAGCCCGAGCCGACAGGGGCTATGGCTACACCTTC
cdr3_aa: CASSLARADRGYGYTF
v_call: TRBV12-3/TRBV12-4
clone_size: few
j_call: TRBJ1-2
d_call: TRBD1

cdr3_nt: TGTGCCAGCAGCAAACAGGGCACCTATGGCTACACCTTC
cdr3_aa: CASSKQGTYGYTF
v_call: TRBV9
clone_size: NA
j_call: TRBJ1-2
d_call: NA

cdr3_nt: TGCGCCAGCAGCCAAGAGGAGTACCCCACCGGGGAGCTGTTTTTT
cdr3_aa: CASSQEEYPTGELFF
v_call: TRBV4-3
clone_size: NA
j_call: TRBJ2-2
d_call: NA

cdr3_nt: TGCGCCAGCAGCCAACCCTCAGACTGGGCTTTCTTT
cdr3_aa: CASSQPSDWAFF
v_call: TRBV4-1
clone_size: NA
j_call: TRBJ1-1
d_call: NA

cdr3_nt: TGTGCCAGCAGCTTCTGGGGACAGGGCGTTAACACTGAAGCTTTCTTT
cdr3_aa: CASSFWGQGVNTEAFF
v_call: TRBV7-9
clone_size: few
j_call: TRBJ1-1
d_call: TRBD1

cdr3_nt: TGTGCCAGCAGCTGGGGGACTAGCGGAAATACAGATACGCAGTATTTT
cdr3_aa: CASSWGTSGNTDTQYF
v_call: TRBV7-9
clone_size: NA
j_call: TRBJ2-3
d_call: TRBD2

cdr3_nt: TGCAGCGTTGTTTTACAGAATGCCAAAAACATTCAGTACTTC
cdr3_aa: CSVVLQNAKNIQYF
v_call: TRBV29-1
clone_size: many
j_call: TRBJ2-4
d_call: NA

cdr3_nt: TGTGCCACCAGTGACACTAGCGGGAGAGGGACACATGAGCAGTTCTTC
cdr3_aa: CATSDTSGRGTHEQFF
v_call: TRBV24-1
clone_size: NA
j_call: TRBJ2-1
d_call: TRBD2

cdr3_nt: TGCAGTGTAGAAGACGTAGCGAACTCCTACGAGCAGTACTTC
cdr3_aa: CSVEDVANSYEQYF
v_call: TRBV20-1
clone_size: NA
j_call: TRBJ2-7
d_call: NA

cdr3_nt: TGTGCCAGCAGCTCACCGGGACTAGCGGGAGTAAGAACAGATACGCAGTATTTT
cdr3_aa: CASSSPGLAGVRTDTQYF
v_call: TRBV11-3
clone_size: NA
j_call: TRBJ2-3
d_call: TRBD2

cdr3_nt: TGTGCCAGCAGCCAAGTAACTCCCCGGCAGGGGGGAGGAGAGACCCAGTACTTC
cdr3_aa: CASSQVTPRQGGGETQYF
v_call: TRBV3-1
clone_size: NA
j_call: TRBJ2-5
d_call: NA